The 18 T cell receptor beta chains below were found in one sample sequenced in a study of blood T cell repertoires in COVID-19. Repertoires were generated with immunoSEQ multiplex PCR, while TCRdb's copy carries only in-frame clones and drops some. Here the sample spans roughly 56,000 clones, around 91% being singletons. The source material was peripheral blood. Every receptor here comes from a man in his sixties with active COVID-19.

The chain is built from TRBV7-2 and TRBJ2-7; 7 nucleotides align to TRBD1. CDR3 size: 14 residues. In germline, CDR1 is SGHTA, CDR2 FQGNSA. The ends lost 2 bases at V and 3 bases at J; junction bases unmatched: 4. This CDR3 reads CASSLTGTVYEQYF. In nucleotides, the CDR3 is TGTGCCAGCAGCTTAACCGGGACAGTCTACGAGCAGTACTTC.

The genes are TRBV3-1 (or the pseudogene TRBV3-2) and TRBJ2-5; D call uncertain. CDR3 size: 12 residues. With 1 base removed from V and 5 bases from J, the gap between germline ends came to 5 bases. The germline gives CDR1 LGHDT, CDR2 YNNKEL (reference sequence). CDR3 DNA: TGTGCCAGCAGCCAAGCCGTGGAGACCCAGTACTTC. It codes for CASSQAVETQYF.

The sample holds one count of this clone. V is TRBV7-6 and J is TRBJ2-7, with 7 positions matching TRBD1. The V segment lost 8 bases and the J segment 0 bases; nucleotides outside the gene matches: 10. From germline, CDR1 is SGHVS and CDR2 FNYEAQ. The CDR3 has 15 amino acids. The CDR3 DNA reads as TGTGCCAGCTCCTTAACCTGGGACAGCTCCTACGAGCAGTACTTC. This sequence encodes CASSLTWDSSYEQYF.

The gene calls are TRBV10-3 and TRBJ2-5; 9 bases line up with TRBD2. The CDR3 loop spans 16 amino acids. Germline V gives CDR1 ENHRY, CDR2 SYGVKD. V was pared by 3 bases and J by 3 bases, with 8 bases of the junction left unmatched. The DNA for the CDR3 is TGTGCCATCAGTGAATCTAGCGGGACTGTCAAAGAGACCCAGTACTTC. Its protein product is CAISESSGTVKETQYF.

The rearrangement links TRBV30 to TRBJ2-7; 8 nucleotides align to TRBD2. Trimming at V came to 5 bases and at J to 6 bases, leaving 9 bases not matched to a gene. The CDR3 extends over 13 amino acids. Germline values: CDR1 GTSNPN, CDR2 SVGIG (reference sequence). The CDR3 reads CAWGLAAGAEQYF. CDR3 in DNA: TGTGCCTGGGGACTAGCTGCGGGAGCCGAGCAGTACTTC.

The chain joins TRBV7-6 to TRBJ2-2; D is uncertain. The CDR3 is 15 residues long. The germline V and J ends were trimmed by 5 bases and 1 base, with 11 bases remaining between them. Germline lookup yields CDR1 SGHVS and CDR2 FNYEAQ. The CDR3 DNA reads as TGTGCCAGCAGCGCCAAAACAGAGAACACCGGGGAGCTGTTTTTT. Translated, it gives CASSAKTENTGELFF. The full variable domain, rest sourced from reference TRBV7-6 and TRBJ2-2, is GAGVSQSPRYKVTKRGQDVALRCDPISGHVSLYWYRQALGQGPEFLTYFNYEAQQDKSGLPNDRFSAERPEGSISTLTIQRTEQRDSAMYRCASSAKTENTGELFFGEGSRLTVL.

The chain recombines TRBV27 with TRBJ2-3; D gene unclear. The CDR3 runs to 12 residues. V shed 3 bases and J shed 3 bases, with 4 bases lying between them. Germline CDR1 and CDR2: MNHEY and SMNVEV (reference sequence). The CDR3 nucleotides read TGTGCCAGCAGTTTTTCAACAGATACGCAGTATTTT. Its translation is CASSFSTDTQYF.

This chain links TRBV18 with TRBJ2-5; 9 bases align to TRBD1. The CDR3 is 14 residues long. Germline loops: CDR1 KGHSH, CDR2 LQKENI. J was trimmed by 3 bases and V by 1 base; bases with no gene match: 0. The CDR3 DNA reads as TGTGCCAGCTCACCACGGACAGGGGAAGAGACCCAGTACTTC. Translated, it gives CASSPRTGEETQYF.

The CDR3 DNA follows: TGTGCCAGCAGTTACAGCTCCTACGAGCAGTACTTC. This translates into CASSYSSYEQYF. The chain recombines TRBV28 with TRBJ2-7; D ambiguous. The germline V gene encodes CDR1 MDHEN and CDR2 SYDVKM. The CDR3 is made up of 12 amino acids. V lost 4 bases to trimming and J lost 0 bases, with 4 bases between them.

This chain's CDR3 is CASSLGRLGLSSYEQYF. The CDR3 DNA is TGTGCCAGCAGCTTAGGTAGACTAGGCCTTTCTTCCTACGAGCAGTACTTC. This chain links TRBV7-8 with TRBJ2-7, with a tentative D call TRBD2 (6 bases). The germline CDR1 and CDR2 sequences are SGHVS and FQNEAQ. This CDR3 is 17 amino acids long. The V gene lost 1 base and the J gene lost 1 base, with 17 bases spanning the gap.

The gene calls are TRBV11-2 and TRBJ2-1; D might be TRBD2 (5 bases). This CDR3 is built from 16 residues. V was trimmed by 0 bases and J by 2 bases, leaving 11 bases between them. Germline CDR1 reads SGHAT; CDR2 reads FQNNGV. This CDR3 is CASSLEGDKAYNEQFF. The CDR3 DNA reads as TGTGCCAGCAGCTTAGAGGGAGATAAAGCCTACAATGAGCAGTTCTTC.

The V gene is TRBV5-1, the J gene TRBJ2-2; 8 nucleotides line up with TRBD1. Germline loops: CDR1 SGHRS, CDR2 YFSETQ. This CDR3 contains 15 residues. The V segment lost 4 bases and the J segment 0 bases; nucleotides outside the gene matches: 2. The CDR3 spells CASSAQGANTGELFF. The DNA of the CDR3 is TGCGCCAGCAGCGCACAGGGGGCGAACACCGGGGAGCTGTTTTTT. Full variable domain (missing parts from reference TRBV5-1 and TRBJ2-2): KAGVTQTPRYLIKTRGQQVTLSCSPISGHRSVSWYQQTPGQGLQFLFEYFSETQRNKGNFPGRFSGRQFSNSRSEMNVSTLELGDSALYLCASSAQGANTGELFFGEGSRLTVL.

The chain uses TRBV30 and TRBJ1-2; TRBD1 matches at 7 bases. CDR1 is GTSNPN, CDR2 SVGIG, per germline (reference sequence). Losses at the gene ends were 0 bases for V and 0 bases for J; bases not matched to a gene: 1. This CDR3 contains 14 residues. The CDR3 sequence: CAWSVGTANYGYTF. The CDR3 nucleotides are TGTGCCTGGAGTGTGGGGACAGCTAACTATGGCTACACCTTC.

This chain links TRBV12-3 or TRBV12-4 with TRBJ1-5; possibly TRBD1 for D (5 bases). Trimming stripped 8 bases from V and 4 bases from J, with 12 bases between. The CDR3 is made up of 13 amino acids. The CDR3 spells CASGQGRNQPQHF. CDR3 nucleotides: TGTGCCAGCGGCCAGGGTCGAAATCAGCCCCAGCATTTT.

The CDR3 DNA follows: TGTGCCAGCAGCTTACTTTTTGACAGGGGTGAAGCTTTCTTT. Protein product: CASSLLFDRGEAFF. J is TRBJ1-1 and V is TRBV7-8, with 8 positions matching TRBD1. J lost 7 bases, V lost 2 bases, and 6 bases had no gene match. The CDR3 has 14 residues. Germline assignment: CDR1 SGHVS and CDR2 FQNEAQ. The entire variable domain, with the rest obtained from reference TRBV7-8 and TRBJ1-1, is as follows: GAGVSQSPRYKVAKRGQDVALRCDPISGHVSLFWYQQALGQGPEFLTYFQNEAQLDKSGLPSDRFFAERPEGSVSTLKIQRTQQEDSAVYLCASSLLFDRGEAFFGQGTRLTVV.

The sample holds one count of this clone. CDR3: CASSFSNGAQYF. In DNA form, the CDR3 reads TGTGCCAGCAGCTTTTCAAACGGTGCCCAGTACTTC. The rearrangement links TRBV5-6 to TRBJ2-5; no clear D gene. Trimming took 2 bases from V and 9 from J, leaving 11 bases between them. The CDR3 consists of 12 residues. CDR1 is SGHDT, CDR2 YYEEEE, per germline.

This chain uses TRBV6-2 or TRBV6-3 with TRBJ2-2, with 8 bases fitting TRBD2. CDR1 is MNHEY and CDR2 is SVGEGT in the germline V gene. The CDR3 extends over 16 amino acids. The V and J ends lost 4 bases and 4 bases, in that order; junction bases with no gene match: 8. The DNA for the CDR3 is TGTGCCAGCAGTTTCCCCGGGGGGGCGTTCACCGGGGAGCTGTTTTTT. It specifies CASSFPGGAFTGELFF.

CDR3 protein: CASSPNFPEQFF. CDR3 coding DNA: TGTGCCAGCTCACCAAATTTTCCAGAGCAGTTCTTC. This chain joins TRBV18 and TRBJ2-1; D is uncertain. Trimming left V 2 bases short and J 10 bases short, with 9 bases between. This CDR3 comprises 12 residues. Germline values: CDR1 KGHSH, CDR2 LQKENI.